The 17 T cell receptor beta chains presented below share a single source sample, sequenced in a study of T-cell memory formation after mild COVID-19. TCRdb reanalysed the 5' RACE reads using MiXCR and keeps one entry per CDR3 protein. The top ten hold roughly 1.4% of the sample, which has about 33,000 distinct CDR3 sequences, around 21% seen once. Sequencing used PBMCs or a T cell subset sorted from them (not recorded which). The source of these receptors is an adult who had mild COVID-19 (a few samples of this study predate the infection). Cell type and time point are not known.

This clonotype was observed at least ten times. The chain carries TRBV7-8 and TRBJ2-1; 7 nucleotides line up with TRBD2. Germline V CDR1 and CDR2: SGHVS, FQNEAQ. J gave up 0 bases and V 4 bases, and 9 bases lay outside the gene matches. CDR3 size: 17 residues. In DNA, the CDR3 is TGTGCCAGCAGCTCCCCTGGGCGGGGGAACTCCTACAATGAGCAGTTCTTC. Translation: CASSSPGRGNSYNEQFF.

Note on this clonotype: No conserved phenylalanine or tryptophan is present at the end of the CDR3, so a read error is the likely explanation. This chain uses TRBV5-5 with TRBJ1-2; D is unresolved. The germline V and J ends were trimmed by 1 base and 2 bases, with 9 bases remaining between them. Germline V gives CDR1 SGHKS, CDR2 YYEKEE (reference sequence). The CDR3 length is 14 residues. The CDR3 here is CASSLMGMNYGYTY. In DNA, the CDR3 is TGTGCCAGCAGCTTGATGGGGATGAACTATGGCTACACCTAC.

In this sample, this clonotype turned up a few times. This chain links TRBV29-1 with TRBJ1-2, with 7 bases that match TRBD1. This CDR3 is built from 14 residues. V shed 8 bases, J shed 3 bases, and the junction held 12 bases outside the gene matches. Germline loops: CDR1 SQVTM, CDR2 ANQGSEA. CDR3 coding DNA: TGCAGCATTCGAACAGGGGCTGCCTACTATGGCTACACCTTC. Residues: CSIRTGAAYYGYTF. Drawing the rest from reference TRBV29-1 and TRBJ1-2, the complete variable domain is SAVISQKPSRDICQRGTSLTIQCQVDSQVTMMFWYRQQPGQSLTLIATANQGSEATYESGFVIDKFPISRPNLTFSTLTVSNMSPEDSSIYLCSIRTGAAYYGYTFGSGTRLTVV.

The gene calls are TRBV7-9 and TRBJ2-3, with TRBD2 matching 11 bases. V dropped 5 bases and J dropped 1; count of bases not matched to a gene: 5. The CDR3 runs to 16 residues. Germline CDR1 is SEHNR and CDR2 is FQNEAQ (reference sequence). The CDR3 here is CASSRLAGSGTDTQYF. The DNA of the CDR3 is TGTGCCAGCAGCCGACTAGCGGGGTCAGGCACAGATACGCAGTATTTT.

At least ten counts were recorded for this clonotype. Here the CDR3 DNA reads TGTGCCAGCAGTTTTATCACAGGGGGAGCTTTCTTT. Its translation is CASSFITGGAFF. This chain links TRBV12-3 or TRBV12-4 with TRBJ1-1; 8 nucleotides line up with TRBD1. The CDR3 consists of 12 residues. V was clipped by 3 bases and J by 10 bases; unmatched bases: 4.

This clonotype was recorded at least ten times. The V gene is TRBV18, the J gene TRBJ1-3; unclear D gene. V lost 2 bases, J lost 4 bases, and 9 bases lay in between. Germline CDR1 and CDR2: KGHSH and LQKENI. The CDR3 has 14 residues. CDR3 DNA: TGTGCCAGCTCACCAAGGGTATCCGGAAACACCATATATTTT. Its protein is CASSPRVSGNTIYF.

There are a few counts of this clonotype. The junction does not match germline at one end; this may be a read error. This chain uses TRBV3-1 with TRBJ2-1; D is possibly TRBD2 (6 bases). CDR3 length equals 13 residues. Germline V gene lookup returns CDR1 LGHDT and CDR2 YNNKEL (reference sequence). CDR3 coding DNA: TGTGCCAGCAGCCAACCAAACCCGGCGGGACTGTACTTC. Translation: CASSQPNPAGLYF.

This clonotype was recorded many times. The chain links TRBV7-2 to TRBJ2-7; 7 bases fit TRBD1. This CDR3 is built from 14 residues. V was clipped by 7 bases and J by 6 bases; unmatched bases: 12. Germline V gives CDR1 SGHTA, CDR2 FQGNSA. The CDR3 coding sequence is TGTGCCAGCACCCCATACCGGGACAGTAGCGAGCAGTACTTC. Encoded protein: CASTPYRDSSEQYF.

The V and J genes are TRBV6-2 or TRBV6-3 and TRBJ2-2; TRBD2 aligns across 16 bases. The germline CDR1 and CDR2 sequences are MNHEY and SVGEGT. Trimming cost V 4 bases and J 6 bases; bases outside gene matches: 8. The CDR3 spans 18 residues. CDR3 coding DNA: TGTGCCAGCAGTTCGGGACTAGCGGGGGGGCCGGGTTCCGGGGAGCTGTTTTTT. Translated, it gives CASSSGLAGGPGSGELFF.

This chain uses TRBV4-2 with TRBJ1-1; unclear D gene. The CDR3 loop spans 16 amino acids. Trimming shortened V by 0 bases and J by 2 bases, and 13 bases separated the two germline ends. Germline CDR1 reads LGHNA; CDR2 reads YNFKEQ. DNA for the CDR3: TGTGCCAGCAGCCAAGATTGGTCAAGCCTAAACACTGAAGCTTTCTTT. It translates to CASSQDWSSLNTEAFF.

Ten or more counts support this clonotype. J is TRBJ2-7 and V is TRBV20-1, with D unclear. V dropped 4 bases and J dropped 2 bases, with 9 bases sitting between them. The CDR3 length is 12 residues. Germline CDR1 and CDR2: DFQATT and SNEGSKA (reference sequence). As DNA, the CDR3 is TGCAGTGCTACCCCGGGTACCTACGAGCAGTACTTC. It specifies CSATPGTYEQYF.

At least ten counts were recorded for this clonotype. The rearrangement uses TRBV15 and TRBJ1-1, with D uncertain. Trimming removed 4 bases from V and 0 bases from J, with 3 bases in between. CDR3 length equals 12 residues. The V gene's germline CDR1 is LNHNV and CDR2 YYDKDF (reference sequence). The CDR3: CATSKLNTEAFF. CDR3 nucleotide sequence: TGTGCCACCAGCAAACTGAACACTGAAGCTTTCTTT.

This clonotype was counted at least ten times. The gene calls are TRBV5-1 and TRBJ2-1, with 7 positions matching TRBD1. The V gene end was trimmed by 2 bases and the J gene end by 5 bases; junction bases not matched to a gene: 7. Per germline, CDR1 SGHRS and CDR2 YFSETQ. This CDR3 has 15 amino acids. CDR3 sequence: CASSFSGQLNNEQFF. The CDR3 coding sequence is TGCGCCAGCAGCTTCTCGGGACAGCTAAACAATGAGCAGTTCTTC.

This clonotype was seen repeatedly, ten times or more. V is TRBV5-1 and J is TRBJ2-7; D gene ambiguous. CDR1 is SGHRS, CDR2 YFSETQ, per germline. There are 13 residues in the CDR3. Trimming removed 1 base at V and 2 bases at J, with 7 bases between. The CDR3 reads CASSLSVPYEQYF. The CDR3, as DNA: TGCGCCAGCAGCTTGTCGGTTCCCTACGAGCAGTACTTC.

J is TRBJ1-4 and V is TRBV7-9, with D perhaps matching TRBD1 (6 bases). Trimming removed 1 base from V and 7 bases from J, with 7 bases in between. CDR3 length: 13 residues. CDR1 is SEHNR, CDR2 FQNEAQ, per germline (reference sequence). CDR3 loop: CASSLGQAEKLFF. The CDR3, as DNA: TGTGCCAGCAGCTTAGGACAGGCTGAAAAACTGTTTTTT.

This clonotype was seen repeatedly, ten times or more. The chain links TRBV24-1 to TRBJ2-3; TRBD1 matches 12 bases. This CDR3 is built from 16 residues. V lost 7 bases to trimming and J lost 3 bases; unmatched junction nucleotides: 7. Germline values: CDR1 KGHDR, CDR2 SFDVKD. The DNA of the CDR3 is TGTGCCACCAGCGGGGGACAGGGGGCGACGACAGATACGCAGTATTTT. Protein sequence: CATSGGQGATTDTQYF.

The table lists this clonotype with a count of one. The chain joins TRBV7-6 to TRBJ1-6; D is unclear. The germline V gene has CDR1 SGHVS and CDR2 FNYEAQ. The V end lost 0 bases, the J end lost 9 bases, and 9 bases lay between the germline ends. The CDR3 consists of 14 residues. This CDR3 reads CASSLADSGSPLHF. The CDR3 DNA sequence: TGTGCCAGCAGCTTAGCGGATAGCGGTTCACCCCTCCACTTT.